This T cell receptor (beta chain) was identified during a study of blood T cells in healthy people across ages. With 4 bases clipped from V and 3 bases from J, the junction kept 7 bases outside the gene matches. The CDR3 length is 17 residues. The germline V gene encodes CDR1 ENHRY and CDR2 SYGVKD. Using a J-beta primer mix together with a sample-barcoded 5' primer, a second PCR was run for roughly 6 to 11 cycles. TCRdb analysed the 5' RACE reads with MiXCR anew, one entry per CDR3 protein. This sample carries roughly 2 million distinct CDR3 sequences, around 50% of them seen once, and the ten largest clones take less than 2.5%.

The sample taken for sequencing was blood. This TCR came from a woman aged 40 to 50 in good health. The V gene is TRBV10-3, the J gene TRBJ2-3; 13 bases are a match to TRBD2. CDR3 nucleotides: TGTGCCATCAGTGGGAAACCGACTAGCGGGGGGACAGATACGCAGTATTTT. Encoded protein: CAISGKPTSGGTDTQYF.